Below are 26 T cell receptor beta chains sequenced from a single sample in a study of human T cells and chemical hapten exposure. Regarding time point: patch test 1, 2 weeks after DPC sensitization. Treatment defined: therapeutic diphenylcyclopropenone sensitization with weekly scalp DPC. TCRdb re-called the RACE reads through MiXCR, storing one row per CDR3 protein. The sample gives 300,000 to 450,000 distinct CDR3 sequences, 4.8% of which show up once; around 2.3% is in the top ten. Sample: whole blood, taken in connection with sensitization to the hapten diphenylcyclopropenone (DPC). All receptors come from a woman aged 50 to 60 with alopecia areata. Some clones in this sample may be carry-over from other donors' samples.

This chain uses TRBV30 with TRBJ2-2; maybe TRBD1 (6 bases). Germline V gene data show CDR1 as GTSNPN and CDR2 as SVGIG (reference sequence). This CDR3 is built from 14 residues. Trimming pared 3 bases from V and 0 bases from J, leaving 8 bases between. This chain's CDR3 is CAWRWTANTGELFF. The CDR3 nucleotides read TGTGCCTGGAGATGGACAGCGAACACCGGGGAGCTGTTTTTT.

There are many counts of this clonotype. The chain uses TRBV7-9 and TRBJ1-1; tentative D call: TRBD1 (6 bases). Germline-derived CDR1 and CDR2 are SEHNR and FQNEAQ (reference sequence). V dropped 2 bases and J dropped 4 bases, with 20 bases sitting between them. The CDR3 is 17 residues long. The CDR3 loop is CASSLISGAQLGTEAFF. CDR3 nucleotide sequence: TGTGCCAGCAGCTTAATCTCAGGGGCCCAATTGGGCACTGAAGCTTTCTTT.

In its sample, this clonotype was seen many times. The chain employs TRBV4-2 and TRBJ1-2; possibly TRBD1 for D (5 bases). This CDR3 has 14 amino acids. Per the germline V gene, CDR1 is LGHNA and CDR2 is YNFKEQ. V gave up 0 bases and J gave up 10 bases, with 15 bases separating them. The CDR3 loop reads CASSQDKLQGDYTF. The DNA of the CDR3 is TGTGCCAGCAGCCAAGATAAGTTGCAAGGGGACTACACCTTC.

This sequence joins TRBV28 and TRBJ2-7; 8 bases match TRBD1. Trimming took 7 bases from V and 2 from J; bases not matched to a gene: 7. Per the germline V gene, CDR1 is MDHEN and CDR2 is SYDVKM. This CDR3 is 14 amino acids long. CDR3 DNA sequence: TGTGCCAGCACCTGGGGGGACAGGACCTACGAGCAGTACTTC. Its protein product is CASTWGDRTYEQYF.

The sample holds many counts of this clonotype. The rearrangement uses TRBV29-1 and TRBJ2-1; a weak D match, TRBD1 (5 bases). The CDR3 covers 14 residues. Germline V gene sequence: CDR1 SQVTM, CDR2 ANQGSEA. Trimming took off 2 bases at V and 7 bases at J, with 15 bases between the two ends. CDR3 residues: CSVETGRVGNEQFF. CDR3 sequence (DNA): TGCAGCGTTGAAACAGGCCGCGTAGGAAATGAGCAGTTCTTC.

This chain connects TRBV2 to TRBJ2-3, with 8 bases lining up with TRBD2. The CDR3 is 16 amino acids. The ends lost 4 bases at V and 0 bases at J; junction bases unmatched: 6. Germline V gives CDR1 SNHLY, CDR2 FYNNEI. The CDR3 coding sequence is TGTGCCAGCAGTGGAAATAGCGGGGCTAGCACAGATACGCAGTATTTT. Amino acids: CASSGNSGASTDTQYF.

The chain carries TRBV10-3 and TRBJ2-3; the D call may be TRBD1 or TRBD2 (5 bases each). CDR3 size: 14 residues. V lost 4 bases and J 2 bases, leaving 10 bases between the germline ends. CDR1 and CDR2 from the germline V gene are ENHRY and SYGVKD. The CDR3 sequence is CAISVGTITDTQYF. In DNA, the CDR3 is TGTGCCATCAGTGTCGGGACCATCACAGATACGCAGTATTTT.

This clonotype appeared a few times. In DNA form, the CDR3 reads TGCAGTGCTAGCGGGAGGGCCGTTCTCGGGGAGCTGTTTTTT. Translated: CSASGRAVLGELFF. The chain employs TRBV20-1 and TRBJ2-2, with 8 bases fitting TRBD2. The CDR3 totals 14 residues. The V gene end was trimmed by 3 bases and the J gene end by 7 bases; junction bases not matched to a gene: 7. The germline V gene encodes CDR1 DFQATT and CDR2 SNEGSKA (reference sequence).

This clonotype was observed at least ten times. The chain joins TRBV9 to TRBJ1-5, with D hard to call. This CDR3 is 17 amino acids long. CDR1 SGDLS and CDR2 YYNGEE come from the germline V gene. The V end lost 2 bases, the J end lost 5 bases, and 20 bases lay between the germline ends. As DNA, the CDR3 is TGTGCCAGCAGCGTGACCGGGTTGAGGGTAGGCGATCAGCCCCAGCATTTT. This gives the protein CASSVTGLRVGDQPQHF.

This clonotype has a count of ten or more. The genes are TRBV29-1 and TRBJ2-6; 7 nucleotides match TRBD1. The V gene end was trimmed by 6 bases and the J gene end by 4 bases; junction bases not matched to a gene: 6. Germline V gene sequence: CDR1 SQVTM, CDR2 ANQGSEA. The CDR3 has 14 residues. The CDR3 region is CSVSTGTGANVLTF. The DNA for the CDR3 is TGCAGCGTATCGACAGGGACCGGGGCCAACGTCCTGACTTTC.

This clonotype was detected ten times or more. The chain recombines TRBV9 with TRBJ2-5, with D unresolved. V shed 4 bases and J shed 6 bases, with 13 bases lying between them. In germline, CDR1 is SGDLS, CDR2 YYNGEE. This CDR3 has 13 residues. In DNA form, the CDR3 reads TGTGCCAGCAGCCGTCCCCTCGAGAAGACCCAGTACTTC. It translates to CASSRPLEKTQYF.

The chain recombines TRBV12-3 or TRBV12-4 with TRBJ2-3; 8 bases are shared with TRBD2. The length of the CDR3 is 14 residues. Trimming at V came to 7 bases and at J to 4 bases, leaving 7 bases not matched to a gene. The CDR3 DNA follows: TGTGCCAGCATCCTTAGCGGGACGGCAGATACGCAGTATTTT. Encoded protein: CASILSGTADTQYF.

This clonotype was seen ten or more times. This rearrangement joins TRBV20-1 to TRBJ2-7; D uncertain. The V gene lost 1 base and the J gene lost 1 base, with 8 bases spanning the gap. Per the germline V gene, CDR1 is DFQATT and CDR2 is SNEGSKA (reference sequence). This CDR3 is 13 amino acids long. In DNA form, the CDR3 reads TGCAGTGCTAGAGTCATGGATTCCTACGAGCAGTACTTC. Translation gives CSARVMDSYEQYF.

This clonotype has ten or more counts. Written as DNA, the CDR3 is TGCGCCAGCGCCGGGGACTTGTACGAGCAGTACTTC. Protein: CASAGDLYEQYF. The genes are TRBV10-2 and TRBJ2-7, with D possibly matching TRBD2 (6 bases). V lost 8 bases and J 4 bases, leaving 12 bases between the germline ends. The CDR3 has 12 amino acids. Germline CDR1 is WSHSY and CDR2 is SAAADI.

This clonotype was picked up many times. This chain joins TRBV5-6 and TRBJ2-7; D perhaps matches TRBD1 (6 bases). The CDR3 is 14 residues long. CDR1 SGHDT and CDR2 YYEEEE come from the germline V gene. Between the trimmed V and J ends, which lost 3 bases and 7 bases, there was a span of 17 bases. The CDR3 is CASSSRGSRGEQYF. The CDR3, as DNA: TGTGCCAGCAGCTCCAGGGGCTCCCGGGGTGAGCAGTACTTC.

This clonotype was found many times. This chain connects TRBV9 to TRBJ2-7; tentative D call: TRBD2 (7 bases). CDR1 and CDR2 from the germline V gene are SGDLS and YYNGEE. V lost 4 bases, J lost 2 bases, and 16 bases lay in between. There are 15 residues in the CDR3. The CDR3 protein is CASSPTAGATYEQYF. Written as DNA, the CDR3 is TGTGCCAGCAGCCCCACCGCGGGGGCGACCTACGAGCAGTACTTC.

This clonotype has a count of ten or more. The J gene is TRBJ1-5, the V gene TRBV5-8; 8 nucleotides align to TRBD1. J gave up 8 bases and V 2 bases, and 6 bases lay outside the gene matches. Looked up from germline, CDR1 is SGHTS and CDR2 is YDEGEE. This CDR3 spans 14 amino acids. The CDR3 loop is CASSFSGGGKPQHF. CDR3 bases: TGTGCCAGCAGCTTTTCAGGGGGCGGAAAGCCCCAGCATTTT.

The CDR3, as DNA: TGTGCCAGCAGCTTAGTAGGGGCAGGGGATGGCTACACCTTC. Its protein is CASSLVGAGDGYTF. V is TRBV7-9 and J is TRBJ1-2, with D possibly being TRBD1 (6 bases). The CDR3 sequence is 14 residues long. The V end lost 1 base, the J end lost 6 bases, and 12 bases lay between the germline ends. Germline V gene lookup returns CDR1 SEHNR and CDR2 FQNEAQ (reference sequence).

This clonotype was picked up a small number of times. The CDR3 loop reads CASSTGQGLLMGANVLTF. DNA for the CDR3: TGTGCCAGCAGCACGGGACAGGGGCTTCTGATGGGGGCCAACGTCCTGACTTTC. This chain connects TRBV13 to TRBJ2-6; TRBD1 aligns across 10 bases. The CDR3 covers 18 residues. The J segment lost 4 bases and the V segment lost 5 bases, leaving 11 bases of the junction unmatched. The germline gives CDR1 PRHDT, CDR2 FYEKMQ (reference sequence).

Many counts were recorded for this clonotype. This CDR3 reads CSSYRDNEQFF. The DNA of the CDR3 is TGCAGCTCCTACAGGGACAATGAGCAGTTCTTC. V usage is TRBV29-1 and J usage is TRBJ2-1; maybe TRBD1 (6 bases). Germline-derived CDR1 and CDR2 are SQVTM and ANQGSEA. This CDR3 region has 11 residues. Trimming stripped 8 bases from V and 5 bases from J, with 10 bases between.

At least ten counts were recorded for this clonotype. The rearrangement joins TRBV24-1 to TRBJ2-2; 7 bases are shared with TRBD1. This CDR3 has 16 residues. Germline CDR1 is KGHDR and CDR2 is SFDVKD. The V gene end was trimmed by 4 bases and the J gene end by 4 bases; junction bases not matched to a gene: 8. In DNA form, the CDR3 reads TGTGCCACCAGTGAGGGAAAGGGACAGACCACCGGGGAGCTGTTTTTT. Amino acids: CATSEGKGQTTGELFF.

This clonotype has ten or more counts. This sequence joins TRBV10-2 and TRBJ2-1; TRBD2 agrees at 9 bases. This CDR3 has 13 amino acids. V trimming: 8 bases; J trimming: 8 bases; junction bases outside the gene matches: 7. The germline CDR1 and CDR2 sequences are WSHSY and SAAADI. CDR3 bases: TGCGCCAGCTGGCGGGAGGGCCAAGATGAGCAGTTCTTC. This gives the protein CASWREGQDEQFF.

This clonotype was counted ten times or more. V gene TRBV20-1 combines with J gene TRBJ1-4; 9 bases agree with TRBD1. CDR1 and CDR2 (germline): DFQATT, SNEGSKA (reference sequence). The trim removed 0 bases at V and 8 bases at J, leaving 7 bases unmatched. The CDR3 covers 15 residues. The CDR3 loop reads CSARDPGTGGEKLFF. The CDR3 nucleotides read TGCAGTGCTAGAGATCCAGGAACAGGGGGCGAAAAACTGTTTTTT.

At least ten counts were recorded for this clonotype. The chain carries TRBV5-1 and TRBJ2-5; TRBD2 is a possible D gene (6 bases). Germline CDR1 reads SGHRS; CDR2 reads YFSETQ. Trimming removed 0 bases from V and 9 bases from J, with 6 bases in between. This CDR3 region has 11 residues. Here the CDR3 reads CASSLGEAQYF. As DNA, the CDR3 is TGCGCCAGCAGCTTGGGGGAGGCCCAGTACTTC. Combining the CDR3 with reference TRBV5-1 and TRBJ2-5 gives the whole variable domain KAGVTQTPRYLIKTRGQQVTLSCSPISGHRSVSWYQQTPGQGLQFLFEYFSETQRNKGNFPGRFSGRQFSNSRSEMNVSTLELGDSALYLCASSLGEAQYFGPGTRLLVL.

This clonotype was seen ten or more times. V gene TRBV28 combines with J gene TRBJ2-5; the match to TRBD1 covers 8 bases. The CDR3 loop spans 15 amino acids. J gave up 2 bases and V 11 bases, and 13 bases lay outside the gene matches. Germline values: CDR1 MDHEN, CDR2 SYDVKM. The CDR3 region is CAGRPGTGGQETQYF. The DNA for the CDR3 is TGTGCCGGACGCCCGGGGACAGGCGGGCAAGAGACCCAGTACTTC.

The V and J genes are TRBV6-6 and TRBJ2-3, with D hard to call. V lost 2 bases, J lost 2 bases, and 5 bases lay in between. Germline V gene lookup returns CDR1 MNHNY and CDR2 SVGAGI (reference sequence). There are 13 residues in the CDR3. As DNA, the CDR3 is TGTGCCAGCAGTTACCTAGACACAGATACGCAGTATTTT. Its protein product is CASSYLDTDTQYF.